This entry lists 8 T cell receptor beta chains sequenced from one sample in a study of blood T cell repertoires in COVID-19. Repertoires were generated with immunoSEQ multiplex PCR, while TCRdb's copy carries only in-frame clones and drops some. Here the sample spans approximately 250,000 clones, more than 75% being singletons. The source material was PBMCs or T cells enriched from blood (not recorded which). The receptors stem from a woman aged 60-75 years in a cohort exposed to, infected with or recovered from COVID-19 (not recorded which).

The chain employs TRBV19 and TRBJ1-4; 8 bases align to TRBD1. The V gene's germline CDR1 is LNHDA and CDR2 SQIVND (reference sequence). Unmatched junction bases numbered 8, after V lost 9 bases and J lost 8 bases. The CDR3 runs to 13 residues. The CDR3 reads CASTEDRAEKLFF. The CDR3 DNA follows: TGTGCCAGCACCGAGGACAGGGCGGAAAAACTGTTTTTT. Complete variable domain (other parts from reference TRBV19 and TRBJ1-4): DGGITQSPKYLFRKEGQNVTLSCEQNLNHDAMYWYRQDPGQGLRLIYYSQIVNDFQKGDIAEGYSVSREKKESFPLTVTSAQKNPTAFYLCASTEDRAEKLFFGSGTQLSVL.

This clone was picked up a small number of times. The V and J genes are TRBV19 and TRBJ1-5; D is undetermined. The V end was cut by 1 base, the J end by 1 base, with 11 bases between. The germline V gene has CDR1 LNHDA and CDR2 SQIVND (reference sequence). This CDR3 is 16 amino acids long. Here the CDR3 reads CASSIGRRASNQPQHF. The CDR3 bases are TGTGCCAGTAGTATAGGTCGGAGGGCGAGCAATCAGCCCCAGCATTTT. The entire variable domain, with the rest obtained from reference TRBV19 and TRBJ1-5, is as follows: DGGITQSPKYLFRKEGQNVTLSCEQNLNHDAMYWYRQDPGQGLRLIYYSQIVNDFQKGDIAEGYSVSREKKESFPLTVTSAQKNPTAFYLCASSIGRRASNQPQHFGDGTRLSIL.

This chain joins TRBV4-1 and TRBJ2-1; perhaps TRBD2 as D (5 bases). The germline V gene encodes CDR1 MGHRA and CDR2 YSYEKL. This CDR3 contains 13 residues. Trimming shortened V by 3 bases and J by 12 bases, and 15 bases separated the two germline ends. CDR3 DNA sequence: TGCGCCAGCAGCCAGGACTCTGAGATGTGGCAGTTCTTC. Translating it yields CASSQDSEMWQFF.

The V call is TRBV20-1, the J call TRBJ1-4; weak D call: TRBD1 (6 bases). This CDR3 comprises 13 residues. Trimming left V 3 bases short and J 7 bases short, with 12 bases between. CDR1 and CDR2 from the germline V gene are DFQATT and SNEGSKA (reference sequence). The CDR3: CSASRQGREKLFF. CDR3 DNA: TGCAGTGCTAGTCGGCAGGGGCGTGAAAAACTGTTTTTT.

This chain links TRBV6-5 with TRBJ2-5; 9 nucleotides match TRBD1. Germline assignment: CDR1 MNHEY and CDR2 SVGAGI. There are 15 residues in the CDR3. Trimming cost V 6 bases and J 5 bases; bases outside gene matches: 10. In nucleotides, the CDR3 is TGTGCCAGCAGACGAGGAGGACAGGGGAGGGAGACCCAGTACTTC. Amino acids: CASRRGGQGRETQYF.

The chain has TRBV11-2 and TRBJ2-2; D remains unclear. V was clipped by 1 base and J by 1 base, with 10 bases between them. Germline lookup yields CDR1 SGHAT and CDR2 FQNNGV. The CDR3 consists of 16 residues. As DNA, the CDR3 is TGTGCCAGCAGCTTAGTACTCAGGCAGAACACCGGGGAGCTGTTTTTT. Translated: CASSLVLRQNTGELFF. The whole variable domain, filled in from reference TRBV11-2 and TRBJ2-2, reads EAGVAQSPRYKIIEKRQSVAFWCNPISGHATLYWYQQILGQGPKLLIQFQNNGVVDDSQLPKDRFSAERLKGVDSTLKIQPAKLEDSAVYLCASSLVLRQNTGELFFGEGSRLTVL.

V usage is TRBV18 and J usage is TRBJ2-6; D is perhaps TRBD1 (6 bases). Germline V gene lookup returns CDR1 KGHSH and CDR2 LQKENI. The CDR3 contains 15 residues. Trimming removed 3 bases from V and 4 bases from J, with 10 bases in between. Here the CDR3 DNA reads TGTGCCAGCTCACCGGCCGGGACAGGGGCCAACGTCCTGACTTTC. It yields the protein CASSPAGTGANVLTF.

The CDR3 loop reads CAWSGARLAVGELFF. The CDR3 coding sequence is TGTGCCTGGAGTGGGGCGAGACTAGCGGTCGGGGAGCTGTTTTTT. This chain uses TRBV30 with TRBJ2-2, with 9 bases matching TRBD2. Germline V gene lookup returns CDR1 GTSNPN and CDR2 SVGIG (reference sequence). The CDR3 consists of 15 residues. V lost 1 base, J lost 7 bases, and 7 bases stayed unmatched. Together with reference TRBV30 and TRBJ2-2, the CDR3 gives the full variable domain: SQTIHQWPATLVQPVGSPLSLECTVEGTSNPNLYWYRQAAGRGLQLLFYSVGIGQISSEVPQNLSASRPQDRQFILSSKKLLLSDSGFYLCAWSGARLAVGELFFGEGSRLTVL.